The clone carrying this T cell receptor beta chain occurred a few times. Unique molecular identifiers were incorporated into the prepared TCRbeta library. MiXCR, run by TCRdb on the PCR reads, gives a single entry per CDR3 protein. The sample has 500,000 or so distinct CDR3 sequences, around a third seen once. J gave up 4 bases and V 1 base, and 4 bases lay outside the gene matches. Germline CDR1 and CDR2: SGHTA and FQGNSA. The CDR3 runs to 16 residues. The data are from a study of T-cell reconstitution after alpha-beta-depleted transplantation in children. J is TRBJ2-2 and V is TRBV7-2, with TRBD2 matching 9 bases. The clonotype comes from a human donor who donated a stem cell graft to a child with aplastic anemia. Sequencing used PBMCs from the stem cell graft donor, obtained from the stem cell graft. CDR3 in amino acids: CASSLGPGLATGELFF. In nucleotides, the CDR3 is TGTGCCAGCAGCTTAGGACCGGGACTAGCCACCGGGGAGCTGTTTTTT. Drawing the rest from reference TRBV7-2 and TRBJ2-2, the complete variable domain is GAGVSQSPSNKVTEKGKDVELRCDPISGHTALYWYRQSLGQGLEFLIYFQGNSAPDKSGLPSDRFSAERTGGSVSTLTIQRTQQEDSAVYLCASSLGPGLATGELFFGEGSRLTVL.